This TCR beta chain was obtained from a study of shared clonotypes between healthy human individuals (dated by TCRdb to 2020 to 2021). Study-wide context: The cohort included a few men and a couple of women between 18 and 49 years of age. For each donor, CD4 naive and CD4 memory were each given three plates, CD8 naive was given two plates, and CD8 memory was given one plate. The study deeply sequenced blood TCR repertoires of about 5 healthy adults to estimate repertoire size and the extent of clonotype sharing between individuals. To increase sequencing depth and limit assay-specific biases, TCR repertoire library preparation and sequencing were carried out by different laboratories using diverse techniques. Leukapheresis yielded between about 0.9 and 9.5 billion PBMCs per donor. Findings and caveats that apply to the study as a whole: Higher generation probabilities were observed for clonotypes shared by all four sorted-subset donors than for non-shared clonotypes. The small number of donors limited the genetic and exposure-history diversity represented. Based on pairwise subsampling, the degree of clonotype sharing among donors was expected to be affected by sequencing depth. Incomplete sequencing was indicated by rarefaction of sorted-subset datasets, despite the large sequencing depth. Across four donors, approximately 4.6% of naive CD4, roughly 3.8% of naive CD8, around 2.1% of memory CD4, and about 0.44% of memory CD8 clonotypes were shared. Estimated clonotype richness was generally larger for naive than for memory subsets. Sampling was restricted to blood, and TCR repertoires in tissue are likely to differ from TCR repertoires in blood.

Using the deep immunoSEQ assay, TCR CDR3 regions were amplified from genomic DNA by multiplex PCR. Genomic DNA extracted from each cell subset was distributed evenly over all wells of several immunoSEQ 96-well plates, and each plate served as one replicate. For sorted subsets, around 0.2 ug of genomic DNA, equivalent to some 30,000 T cell genomes, went into each replicate PCR. Purified libraries were quantified with a Qubit 3.0 fluorometer, sized on a Bioanalyzer 2100, and re-quantified with the KAPA Library Quantification kit. Every immunoSEQ 96-well plate was sequenced on a dedicated single-read 150-cycle Illumina NextSeq 550 flow cell. The original pipeline was this. The immunoSEQ output contained only junctional sequences without quality scores, so filtering could not match that applied to full-length reads. To assign V/J genes and CDR3, sequences were annotated using PyIR, a Python wrapper for IgBLAST v1.9, with IMGT germline references. Any read was removed if the V/J assignment was weak (E-value above 1e-6), the CDR3 was missing, or the read contained stop codons, out-of-frame junctions, or ambiguous translated residues. V3J clonotypes were defined as sequences sharing an identical inferred V gene, J gene, and CDR3 amino acid sequence. Percentage overlap between repertoires was computed as shared unique clonotypes divided by the size of the smaller repertoire. Three approaches were used to assess repertoire richness: RTK rarefaction, the Chao1 estimator, and Recon v2.1 estimates of unobserved clonotypes. For all TCRbeta clonotypes obtained by the gDNA method from four donors, generation probabilities were computed with OLGA. TCRdb's version of the immuneACCESS table is confined to in-frame rearrangements and falls short of the full clone set. An unresolved V gene accounts for under half of the shortfall where checked; the remainder is of unknown origin. V and J calls and clone size are as listed in that table; D and trimming were resolved from the DNA. Counted in this sample were fewer than 2.5 million clones; roughly 93% of them appeared once. Roughly 0.39% of the sample lies in the top ten.

The donors were healthy, HIV-negative adults with no recently reported acute infections or vaccinations. Every donor was a Caucasian adult residing in Nashville, Tennessee, USA. Magnetic negative selection was used to enrich CD4+ T cells, after which naive cells were positively selected on CD45RA and the negative fraction became the memory subset. Blood was collected by leukapheresis, and PBMCs were isolated by Ficoll-Histopaque density gradient centrifugation and then cryopreserved in liquid nitrogen vapor phase. Analytical flow cytometry was used to check the purity and quantity of each magnetically sorted T cell population. Genomic DNA was isolated from each sorted fraction and quantified by UV absorbance on a Nanodrop 2000c. Ends trimmed: V by 3 bases, J by 1 base; bases unmatched to a gene: 4. Measured from the cysteine to the phenylalanine, the CDR3 is 15 residues long. The only DNA kept is the CDR3, 45 bases in frame from the first base. From a lookup of the germline V gene, CDR1 and CDR2 are MDHEN and SYDVKM.

As to this clone: The antigen it recognizes is unknown. Qualities for individual bases were not recorded, and no much larger clone is one base off.

The rearrangement joined TRBV28 to TRBJ2-5; the junction holds 8 bases that match TRBD1. The clonotype originates from a man aged 18 to 35 in good health. Some clones in this sample may be carry-over from other donors' samples. The sequencing sample was made of naive CD4+ T cells from PBMCs. Per the publication, the cell subset or site label means: CD45RA+ positively selected. CDR3 protein: CASSFLQGAQETQYF. Read as DNA, the sequence is TGTGCCAGCAGTTTTCTTCAGGGGGCCCAAGAGACCCAGTACTTC.